Shown below are 15 T cell receptor beta chains from a single sample sequenced in a study of cytomegalovirus exposure and HLA in healthy donors. TCRdb's copy holds only in-frame clones and misses some; the assay was immunoSEQ multiplex PCR. The sample has roughly 60,000 clones, 85% to 95% seen once. Sequencing was carried out using PBMCs. The receptors were sampled from a woman younger than 30 in good health and CMV-seropositive.

In its sample, this clone was seen once. The chain uses TRBV5-8 and TRBJ1-5; D is unresolved. CDR1 is SGHTS, CDR2 YDEGEE, per germline. Trimming removed 1 base from V and 11 bases from J, with 7 bases in between. The CDR3 covers 11 residues. The CDR3 coding sequence is TGTGCCAGCAGCTTGTCGCGGGCCCAGCATTTT. It specifies CASSLSRAQHF.

This chain connects TRBV30 to TRBJ2-7; 12 bases are a match to TRBD2. The junction had 2 bases not matched to a gene; V was cut back by 3 bases and J by 2 bases. The CDR3 length is 14 residues. Germline assignment: CDR1 GTSNPN and CDR2 SVGIG (reference sequence). This CDR3 is CAWSRLAGAYEQYF. The CDR3 DNA is TGTGCCTGGAGCCGACTAGCGGGGGCCTACGAGCAGTACTTC.

This clone was recorded once. The J gene is TRBJ2-1, the V gene TRBV4-2; 11 bases fit TRBD2. The CDR3 has 17 residues. Germline CDR1 and CDR2: LGHNA and YNFKEQ. Trimming at V came to 0 bases and at J to 4 bases, leaving 5 bases not matched to a gene. CDR3 loop: CASSQDFASGGYNEQFF. The CDR3 nucleotides read TGTGCCAGCAGCCAAGACTTCGCTAGCGGGGGGTACAATGAGCAGTTCTTC.

This chain links TRBV6-1 with TRBJ2-5, with 10 bases matching TRBD2. Germline lookup yields CDR1 MNHNS and CDR2 SASEGT. The CDR3 is made up of 15 amino acids. The V and J ends lost 6 bases and 4 bases, in that order; junction bases with no gene match: 8. Here the CDR3 reads CASSKGLAGAETQYF. The CDR3 DNA reads TGTGCCAGCAGCAAAGGGCTAGCGGGGGCAGAGACCCAGTACTTC.

The chain has TRBV30 and TRBJ1-6; 8 bases match TRBD1. Germline CDR1 reads GTSNPN; CDR2 reads SVGIG (reference sequence). The ends lost 2 bases at V and 10 bases at J; junction bases unmatched: 4. This CDR3 has 13 residues. CDR3 in DNA: TGTGCCTGGAGTCCAGGGGGCCTGTCACCCCTCCACTTT. It yields the protein CAWSPGGLSPLHF.

This sequence joins TRBV28 and TRBJ2-7; the D gene is possibly TRBD2 (5 bases). CDR3 length equals 13 residues. From germline, CDR1 is MDHEN and CDR2 SYDVKM. Deletions cut 2 bases from V and 3 bases from J, with 8 bases between. This CDR3 reads CASSLPRGYEQYF. The CDR3 DNA reads as TGTGCCAGCAGTTTACCTCGGGGCTACGAGCAGTACTTC. Full variable domain (outside the CDR3, taken from reference TRBV28 and TRBJ2-7): DVKVTQSSRYLVKRTGEKVFLECVQDMDHENMFWYRQDPGLGLRLIYFSYDVKMKEKGDIPEGYSVSREKKERFSLILESASTNQTSMYLCASSLPRGYEQYFGPGTRLTVT.

The J gene is TRBJ2-1, the V gene TRBV19, with 16 bases matching TRBD2. CDR1 and CDR2 (germline): LNHDA, SQIVND (reference sequence). CDR3 length: 17 residues. The V and J ends lost 5 bases and 7 bases, in that order; junction bases with no gene match: 8. Here the CDR3 reads CASSAQGLAGGQNEQFF. The CDR3 coding sequence is TGTGCCAGTAGTGCTCAGGGACTAGCGGGAGGGCAAAATGAGCAGTTCTTC.

The V gene is TRBV11-2, the J gene TRBJ1-2, with TRBD1 identical over 8 bases. The CDR3 runs to 15 residues. Germline V gene lookup returns CDR1 SGHAT and CDR2 FQNNGV. V shed 3 bases and J 7 bases; nucleotides not matched to a gene: 10. CDR3 nucleotides: TGTGCCAGCAGCTTCCGGGTGGACAGGGATGGTGGCTACACCTTC. Protein: CASSFRVDRDGGYTF.

The rearrangement joins TRBV6-4 to TRBJ2-7; TRBD1 matches 9 bases. The germline gives CDR1 MRHNA, CDR2 SNTAGT. The CDR3 covers 15 residues. V dropped 3 bases and J dropped 5; count of bases not matched to a gene: 8. The CDR3 sequence: CASSEAGTGTHEQYF. Here the CDR3 DNA reads TGTGCCAGCAGTGAGGCCGGGACAGGGACTCACGAGCAGTACTTC.

The chain recombines TRBV14 with TRBJ2-2; 8 nucleotides match TRBD2. CDR3 length equals 17 residues. V was pared by 3 bases and J by 1 base, with 7 bases of the junction left unmatched. CDR1 is SGHDN and CDR2 is FVKESK in the germline V gene. CDR3 in DNA: TGTGCCAGCAGCCACCGTCTCGGGAGGGGGAACACCGGGGAGCTGTTTTTT. It encodes CASSHRLGRGNTGELFF.

The gene calls are TRBV5-4 and TRBJ2-1; the match to TRBD1 covers 7 bases. V lost 4 bases, J lost 4 bases, and 8 bases stayed unmatched. The CDR3 is 15 amino acids. CDR1 and CDR2 from the germline V gene are SGHNT and YYREEE (reference sequence). For the CDR3, the DNA is TGTGCCAGCAGCGCACCCGGGACAGCTTACAATGAGCAGTTCTTC. This gives the protein CASSAPGTAYNEQFF.

V and J are TRBV11-2 and TRBJ2-7, with D perhaps matching TRBD1 (5 bases). Looked up from germline, CDR1 is SGHAT and CDR2 is FQNNGV. V shed 5 bases and J shed 0 bases, with 11 bases lying between them. This CDR3 has 14 residues. CDR3 amino acids: CASSRDRYSYEQYF. As DNA, the CDR3 is TGTGCCAGCAGCCGCGACAGATACTCCTACGAGCAGTACTTC.

V gene TRBV29-1 combines with J gene TRBJ1-3; D is uncertain. The V and J ends lost 4 bases and 6 bases respectively, with 19 bases between them. The germline V gene has CDR1 SQVTM and CDR2 ANQGSEA. The CDR3 is 15 residues long. In DNA form, the CDR3 reads TGCAGCGTTGTGCGTGACACCACACAAATAAACACCATATATTTT. This translates into CSVVRDTTQINTIYF.

The rearrangement uses TRBV6-5 and TRBJ1-3, with D perhaps TRBD1 (5 bases). The CDR3 runs to 15 residues. With 5 bases removed from V and 4 bases from J, the gap between germline ends came to 15 bases. CDR1 and CDR2 (germline): MNHEY, SVGAGI. The DNA for the CDR3 is TGTGCCAGCAGTAGCGTTGGCGGGGCGGGAAACACCATATATTTT. This translates into CASSSVGGAGNTIYF.

This chain uses TRBV28 with TRBJ1-4; 7 bases map to TRBD1. The germline V gene encodes CDR1 MDHEN and CDR2 SYDVKM. This CDR3 contains 17 residues. After removal of 5 bases from V and 0 bases from J, the junction contained 9 bases not matched to a gene. The CDR3 DNA reads as TGTGCCAGCAGTACTACGGGACAGCCTGCAACTAATGAAAAACTGTTTTTT. The encoded protein is CASSTTGQPATNEKLFF.